The text below deals with one T cell receptor beta chain. Its antigen has not been determined. Qualities for individual bases were not recorded, and no much larger clone is one base off. Trimming removed 6 bases from V and 0 bases from J, leaving 18 bases between the germline ends. Inclusive of the bounding cysteine and phenylalanine, the CDR3 is 16 residues long. Left in the record is the CDR3 DNA by itself, 48 bases read in frame from the first base. The germline V gene sets CDR1 to ENHRY and CDR2 to SYGVKD. Libraries were prepared through the immunoSEQ multiplex PCR assay. TCRdb limited this immuneACCESS table to in-frame rearrangements with V and J called. A share of clones is missing; checked studies link under half to unresolved V genes, and the rest is unexplained. This sample lists roughly 710,000 clones; 75% to 90% were detected once. The top ten clonotypes cover roughly 0.01% of the sample.

This entry belongs to a study of shared T cell receptors in the human thymus (dated by TCRdb to the early 2020s). About the study as a whole: The study investigated the way shared, self-reactive T-cell receptor alpha chains are produced in the human thymus.

These data were also filed under a second study, of human thymus T cells. That second report states: Donors were immunologically healthy infants undergoing open corrective cardiac surgery for congenital heart defects in Finland. Thymus tissue was obtained as surgical resects removed during corrective cardiac surgery. Both the thymic and the peripheral blood repertoires appeared to show biased V and J gene segment usage. The related research reported highly overlapping thymic TCR repertoires among unrelated individuals. The study characterized TCR alpha and beta repertoires from under ten infant thymus samples and four related peripheral blood samples. The cohort included about 6 male and two female infants, with donor ages spanning 7 to 244 days. Thymocytes were mechanically released from the tissue and were stored as pellets of 10-30 million cells at -70 degrees C. A QIAsymphony instrument was used to extract genomic DNA from frozen cell pellets. The immunoSEQ multiplex PCR assay was used to amplify the TCRB and TCRAD loci from a standardized amount of quality-controlled genomic DNA. The amplicons spanned the V(D)J region and were long enough to cover the CDR3 and allow V and J genes to be identified. The commercial immunoSEQ service was used to sequence amplicons on an Illumina platform. Primer bias and sequencing errors were corrected as previously described, and TCRAD and TCRB were defined on the basis of the IMGT database. The repertoires were analysed using immunoSEQ Analyzer 3.0 and VDJTools for basic statistics, V/J segment usage, diversity estimates, rarefaction and pairwise overlap. Diversity was estimated using the Chao1, ChaoE, Efron-Thisted, Shannon and inverse Simpson indices, and was also estimated on datasets down-sampled to the size of the smallest sample. For repertoire overlap, CDR3 nucleotide sequence, V gene and J gene had to match strictly, and clustering was done by Jaccard-based multidimensional scaling. Thymus samples yielded on average approximately 860,000 unique TCRB clonotypes, compared with 80,000 to 95,000 from blood samples.

The sequence was obtained from a girl in the first two years of life with a congenital heart defect. Donor details come from another sample of the same person, matched by shared clones. Sequencing was carried out using thymocytes. Here the chain combines TRBV10-3 and TRBJ2-7; the D segment could be TRBD1, given 6 matching bases. The CDR3 amino acid sequence is: CAISERGQTFSYEQYF. The DNA sequence is TGTGCCATCAGCGAACGCGGACAGACTTTCTCCTACGAGCAGTACTTC.